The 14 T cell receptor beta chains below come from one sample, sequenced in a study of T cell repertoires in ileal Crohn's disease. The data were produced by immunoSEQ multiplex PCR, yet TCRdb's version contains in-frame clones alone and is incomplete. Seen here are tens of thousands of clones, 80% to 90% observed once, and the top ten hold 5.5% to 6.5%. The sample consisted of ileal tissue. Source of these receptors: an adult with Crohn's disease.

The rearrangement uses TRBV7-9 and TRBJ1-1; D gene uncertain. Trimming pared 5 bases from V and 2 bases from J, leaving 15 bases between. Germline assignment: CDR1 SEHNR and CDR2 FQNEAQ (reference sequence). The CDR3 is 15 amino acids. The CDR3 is CASSRPTGRNTEAFF. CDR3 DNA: TGTGCCAGCAGCCGGCCTACTGGGAGAAACACTGAAGCTTTCTTT.

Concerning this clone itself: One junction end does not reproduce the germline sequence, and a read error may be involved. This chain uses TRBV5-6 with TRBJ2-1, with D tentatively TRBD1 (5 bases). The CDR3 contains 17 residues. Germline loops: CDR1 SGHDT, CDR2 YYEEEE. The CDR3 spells CAGSPRLRGLQGDEQFF. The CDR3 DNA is TGTGCCGGCAGCCCCCGTCTTCGTGGTCTCCAGGGCGATGAGCAGTTCTTC.

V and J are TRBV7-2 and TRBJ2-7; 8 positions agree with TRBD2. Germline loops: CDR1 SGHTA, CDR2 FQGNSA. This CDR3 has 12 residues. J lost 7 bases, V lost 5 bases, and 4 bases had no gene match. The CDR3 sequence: CASSTASGEQYF. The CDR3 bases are TGTGCCAGCAGCACAGCTAGCGGGGAGCAGTACTTC.

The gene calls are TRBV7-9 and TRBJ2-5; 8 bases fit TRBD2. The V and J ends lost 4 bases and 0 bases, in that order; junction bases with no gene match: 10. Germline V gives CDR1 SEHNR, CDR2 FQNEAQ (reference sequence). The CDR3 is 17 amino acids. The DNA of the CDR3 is TGTGCCAGCAGCTCCCTCCGGCGGGGGGCGTACCAAGAGACCCAGTACTTC. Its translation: CASSSLRRGAYQETQYF. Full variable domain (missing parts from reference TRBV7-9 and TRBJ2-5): DTGVSQNPRHKITKRGQNVTFRCDPISEHNRLYWYRQTLGQGPEFLTYFQNEAQLEKSRLLSDRFSAERPKGSFSTLEIQRTEQGDSAMYLCASSSLRRGAYQETQYFGPGTRLLVL.

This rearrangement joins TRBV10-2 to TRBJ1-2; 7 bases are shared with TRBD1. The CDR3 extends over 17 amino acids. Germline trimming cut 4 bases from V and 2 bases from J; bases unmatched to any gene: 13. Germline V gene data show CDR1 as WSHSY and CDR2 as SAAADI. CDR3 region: CASSVTGTVGHNYGYTF. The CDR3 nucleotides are TGCGCCAGCAGTGTCACCGGGACAGTTGGACACAACTATGGCTACACCTTC.

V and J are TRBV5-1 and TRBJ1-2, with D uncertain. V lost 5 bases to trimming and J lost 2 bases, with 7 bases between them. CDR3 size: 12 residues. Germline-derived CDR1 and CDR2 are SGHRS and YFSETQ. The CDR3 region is CASSMENYGYTF. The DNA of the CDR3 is TGCGCCAGCAGTATGGAGAACTATGGCTACACCTTC.

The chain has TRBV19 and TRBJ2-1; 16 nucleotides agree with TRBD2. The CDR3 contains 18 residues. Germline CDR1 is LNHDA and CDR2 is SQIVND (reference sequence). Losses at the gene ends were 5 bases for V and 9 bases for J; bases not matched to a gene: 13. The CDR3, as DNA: TGTGCCAGTAGTCCTCTCCCCGGGACTAGCGGGGGGGTCGGTGAGCAGTTCTTC. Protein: CASSPLPGTSGGVGEQFF.

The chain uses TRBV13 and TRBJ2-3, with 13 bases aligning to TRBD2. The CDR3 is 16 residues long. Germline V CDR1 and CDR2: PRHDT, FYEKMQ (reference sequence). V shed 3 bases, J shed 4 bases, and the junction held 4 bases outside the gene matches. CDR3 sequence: CASSFTSGGVPDTQYF. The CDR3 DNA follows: TGTGCCAGCAGCTTTACTAGCGGGGGGGTGCCAGATACGCAGTATTTT.

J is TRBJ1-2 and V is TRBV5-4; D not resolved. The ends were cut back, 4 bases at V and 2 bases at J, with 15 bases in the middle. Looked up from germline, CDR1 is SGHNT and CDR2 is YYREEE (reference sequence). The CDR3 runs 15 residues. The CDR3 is CASSVHSGPNYGYTF. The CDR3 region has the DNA TGTGCCAGCAGCGTACACAGCGGACCCAACTATGGCTACACCTTC. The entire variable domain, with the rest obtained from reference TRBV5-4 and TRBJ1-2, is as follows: ETGVTQSPTHLIKTRGQQVTLRCSSQSGHNTVSWYQQALGQGPQFIFQYYREEENGRGNFPPRFSGLQFPNYSSELNVNALELDDSALYLCASSVHSGPNYGYTFGSGTRLTVV.

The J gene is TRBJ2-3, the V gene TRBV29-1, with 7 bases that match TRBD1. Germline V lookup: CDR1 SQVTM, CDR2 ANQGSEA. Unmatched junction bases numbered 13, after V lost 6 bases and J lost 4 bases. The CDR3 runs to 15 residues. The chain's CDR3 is CSVPPLQGNADTQYF. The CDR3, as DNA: TGCAGCGTCCCGCCCCTACAGGGGAACGCAGATACGCAGTATTTT.

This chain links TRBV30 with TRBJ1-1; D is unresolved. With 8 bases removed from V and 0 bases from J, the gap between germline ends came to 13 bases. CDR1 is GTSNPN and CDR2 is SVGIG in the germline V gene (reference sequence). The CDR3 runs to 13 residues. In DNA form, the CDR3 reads TGTGCCCTTACCCGAGATATGAACACTGAAGCTTTCTTT. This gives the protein CALTRDMNTEAFF.

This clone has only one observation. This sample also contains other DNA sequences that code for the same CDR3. CDR3 sequence (DNA): TGTGCCAGCAGGCGACAGAATCAGCCCCAGCATTTT. Translated, it gives CASRRQNQPQHF. This chain connects TRBV27 to TRBJ1-5, with D tentatively TRBD1 (5 bases). Trimming cost V 6 bases and J 4 bases, with 7 bases left between them. The CDR3 extends over 12 amino acids. The germline CDR1 and CDR2 sequences are MNHEY and SMNVEV (reference sequence).

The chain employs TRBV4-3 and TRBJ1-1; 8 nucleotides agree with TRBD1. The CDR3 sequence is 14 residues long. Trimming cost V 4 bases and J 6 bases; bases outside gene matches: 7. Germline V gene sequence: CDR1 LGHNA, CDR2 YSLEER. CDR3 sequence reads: CASSPSDRGAEAFF. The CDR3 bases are TGCGCCAGCAGCCCATCCGACAGGGGTGCTGAAGCTTTCTTT.

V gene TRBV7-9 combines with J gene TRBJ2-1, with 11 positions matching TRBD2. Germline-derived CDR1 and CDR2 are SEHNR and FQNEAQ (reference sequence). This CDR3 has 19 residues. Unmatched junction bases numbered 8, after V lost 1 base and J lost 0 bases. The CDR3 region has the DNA TGTGCCAGCAGCTTAGGGCTAGCGGGGGGCCCGAGCTCCTACAATGAGCAGTTCTTC. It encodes CASSLGLAGGPSSYNEQFF.